This record looks at one T cell receptor (beta chain) sequence and its context. This sample was included in a study of blood T cell repertoires in COVID-19. Germline V lookup: CDR1 LNHNV, CDR2 YYDKDF (reference sequence). Trimming took 5 bases from V and 0 from J, leaving 19 bases between them. The CDR3 spans 17 residues. Study processing details: The assay estimated nucleated cells by amplifying reference gene primers. The repertoire was sequenced with immunoSEQ multiplex PCR; TCRdb's copy has only in-frame clones and lacks some. V and J calls and clone size come straight from that table; D and trimming were deduced from the DNA. Of more than 25,000 clones listed, almost 85% are singletons.

The receptor comes from an elderly man with active COVID-19. Sequencing used peripheral blood. The chain joins TRBV15 to TRBJ2-5; weak D call: TRBD1 (5 bases). CDR3 sequence reads: CATSPRAGLRYQETQYF. The CDR3 DNA reads as TGTGCCACCAGCCCTAGGGCAGGGTTGAGGTACCAAGAGACCCAGTACTTC. Complete variable domain (other parts from reference TRBV15 and TRBJ2-5): DAMVIQNPRYQVTQFGKPVTLSCSQTLNHNVMYWYQQKSSQAPKLLFHYYDKDFNNEADTPDNFQSRRPNTSFCFLDIRSPGLGDTAMYLCATSPRAGLRYQETQYFGPGTRLLVL.